This is a list of T cell receptor beta chains from one sample in a study of post-analysis software for immune sequencing data. MiXCR, applied by TCRdb to the PCR reads, yields one record per CDR3 protein. The sample has hundreds of thousands of distinct CDR3 sequences, 25% to 30% seen once. Source material: blood. All receptors derive from a girl under 18 with multiple sclerosis. Both conserved end residues are part of each CDR3. Each record gives: J gene, V gene, clone size, D gene, CDR3 protein, CDR3 DNA. The D gene is left open where the match is weak. The listing skips clone size in some rows; elsewhere it reads once, few, many or a size class.

J gene: TRBJ2-1
V gene: TRBV5-1
clone size: many
D gene: TRBD2
CDR3 protein: CASSLAGSGQFF
CDR3 DNA: TGCGCCAGCAGCTTAGCGGGGTCGGGGCAGTTCTTC

J gene: TRBJ2-3
V gene: TRBV11-2
clone size: -
D gene: -
CDR3 protein: CASSRYPRRPRGTDTQYF
CDR3 DNA: TGTGCCAGCAGCCGATACCCCCGTCGGCCGCGCGGCACAGATACGCAGTATTTT

J gene: TRBJ2-6
V gene: TRBV11-2
clone size: few
D gene: TRBD1
CDR3 protein: CACSLNRGAGANVLTF
CDR3 DNA: TGTGCCTGCAGCTTAAACAGGGGGGCCGGGGCCAACGTCCTGACTTTC

J gene: TRBJ1-4
V gene: TRBV27
clone size: few
D gene: TRBD1
CDR3 protein: CASSEMQGVTNEKLFF
CDR3 DNA: TGTGCCAGCAGCGAGATGCAGGGGGTTACTAATGAAAAACTGTTTTTT

J gene: TRBJ2-7
V gene: TRBV28
clone size: -
D gene: -
CDR3 protein: CVSSLKGVGVEQYF
CDR3 DNA: TGTGTCAGCAGTTTAAAGGGGGTGGGGGTCGAGCAGTACTTC

J gene: TRBJ2-5
V gene: TRBV2
clone size: many
D gene: -
CDR3 protein: CASSESQGGTQYF
CDR3 DNA: TGTGCCAGCAGTGAAAGCCAGGGAGGCACCCAGTACTTC

J gene: TRBJ2-5
V gene: TRBV6-5
clone size: few
D gene: -
CDR3 protein: CASSTQTGRETQYF
CDR3 DNA: TGTGCCAGCAGTACGCAGACAGGGAGGGAGACCCAGTACTTC

J gene: TRBJ2-7
V gene: TRBV4-3
clone size: many
D gene: -
CDR3 protein: CASSQDSGSSTEQYF
CDR3 DNA: TGCGCCAGCAGCCAAGATAGCGGCAGTTCTACCGAGCAGTACTTC

J gene: TRBJ2-3
V gene: TRBV4-3
clone size: few
D gene: TRBD2
CDR3 protein: CASSQQREIDTQYF
CDR3 DNA: TGCGCCAGCAGCCAACAGCGGGAAATAGATACGCAGTATTTT

J gene: TRBJ2-7
V gene: TRBV6-1
clone size: -
D gene: -
CDR3 protein: CASSEIPGSEQYF
CDR3 DNA: TGTGCCAGCAGTGAAATTCCAGGGTCCGAGCAGTACTTC

J gene: TRBJ2-5
V gene: TRBV6-5
clone size: -
D gene: -
CDR3 protein: CASRPDPAKETQYF
CDR3 DNA: TGTGCCAGCAGACCGGACCCCGCTAAAGAGACCCAGTACTTC